This is a list of T cell receptor beta chains from one sample in a study of Siglec-9 on CD8 T cells in melanoma. Clones were sequenced by immunoSEQ multiplex PCR, and TCRdb holds only the in-frame ones, with some missing. There are some 39,000 clones in the sample; about 80% occur only once, and around 1.8% lies in the top ten. The sequenced material came from Siglec-9- CD8+ T cells sorted from blood. The receptors derive from a human donor in good health. Each CDR3 is given with its conserved first and last residue. D genes are given only for firm matches. Size tells how often a clone was seen (once, few, many) or the class of an expanded clone, and some rows leave it out.

D	V	J	size	DNA	CDR3
.	TRBV19	TRBJ1-2	once	TGTGCCAGTAGTCCCCGCCGTCGTACAGGCTCCCTAGGGGGCTACACCTTC	CASSPRRRTGSLGGYTF
.	TRBV9	TRBJ1-4	.	TGTGCCAGCAGCGTCACAGGCCGCCGTAATGAAAAACTGTTTTTT	CASSVTGRRNEKLFF
.	TRBV28	TRBJ1-1	.	TGTGCCAGCAGTCCTCTCATGGGGCCTCCAGAAGCTTTCTTT	CASSPLMGPPEAFF
.	TRBV4-2	TRBJ2-7	.	TGTGCCAGCAGCCAAGAAGGTCCTAGCGATACCTACGAGCAGTACTTC	CASSQEGPSDTYEQYF
.	TRBV12-2	TRBJ2-7	.	TGTGCAAGTCGCCCAGAGGCAGTGGGGGGGTTGGACGAGCAGTACTTC	CASRPEAVGGLDEQYF
.	TRBV7-8	TRBJ2-7	.	TGTGCCAGCAGCTTCGGCGGCCCCTACGAGCAGTACTTC	CASSFGGPYEQYF
.	TRBV14	TRBJ2-1	.	TGTGCCAGCAGCCTGGACAGTGACAATGAGCAGTTCTTC	CASSLDSDNEQFF
TRBD1	TRBV6-5	TRBJ1-2	.	TGTGCCAGCAGTATAATCAGGGGGCCCTCCTATGGCTACACCTTC	CASSIIRGPSYGYTF
TRBD1	TRBV27	TRBJ2-1	once	TGTGCCAGCAGTTTCCTCGGGACAGTCTCCTACAATGAGCAGTTCTTC	CASSFLGTVSYNEQFF
.	TRBV27	TRBJ2-7	.	TGTGCCAGCAGCCCCCTACCAAGCTACGAGCAGTACTTC	CASSPLPSYEQYF
.	TRBV7-9	TRBJ1-4	few	TGTGCCAGCAGTTCTTTCGGGACGGAGAATGGGGAAAAACTGTTTTTT	CASSSFGTENGEKLFF
.	TRBV11-2	TRBJ2-7	.	TGTGCCAGCAGGCCCGGGGACTCCTACGAGCAGTACTTC	CASRPGDSYEQYF
TRBD2	TRBV7-8	TRBJ2-1	.	TGTGCCAGCAGCTTATCCCTGACTAGCGACTACAATGAGCAGTTCTTC	CASSLSLTSDYNEQFF
.	TRBV27	TRBJ2-7	few	TGTGCCAGCAGTTTACGCCCAGGGCGCTCCTACGAGCAGTACTTC	CASSLRPGRSYEQYF
.	TRBV6-5	TRBJ2-3	.	TGTGCCAGCAGTTCCGCGGCGGAGGCACCAGATACGCAGTATTTT	CASSSAAEAPDTQYF
.	TRBV27	TRBJ2-3	.	TGTGCCAGCAGTTTATATGTCACAGATACGCAGTATTTT	CASSLYVTDTQYF
.	TRBV13	TRBJ2-2	.	TGTGCCAGCAGCACCGGACTTGACACCGGGGAGCTGTTTTTT	CASSTGLDTGELFF
TRBD2	TRBV11-1	TRBJ2-1	.	TGTGCCAGCAGCTTGTTCCAGCGGGGAGATGAGCAGTTCTTC	CASSLFQRGDEQFF
TRBD1	TRBV2	TRBJ1-4	.	TGTGCCAGCAGTGAATTTGGGACAGGGGCCTTAACTAATGAAAAACTGTTTTTT	CASSEFGTGALTNEKLFF
TRBD1	TRBV5-6	TRBJ2-7	once	TGTGCCAGCAGCTGGGACAGCTACGAGCAGTACTTC	CASSWDSYEQYF
TRBD2	TRBV28	TRBJ2-1	.	TGTGCCAGCAGTCAACTAGCGGGGGGCAATGAGCAGTTCTTC	CASSQLAGGNEQFF
.	TRBV27	TRBJ2-7	few	TGTGCCAGCGGGCCGCACAGGGTCCACGAGCAGTACTTC	CASGPHRVHEQYF
TRBD1	TRBV2	TRBJ1-1	.	TGTGCCAGCAGTGCCCTCACAGGGGGCACTGAAGCTTTCTTT	CASSALTGGTEAFF
TRBD2	TRBV4-1	TRBJ2-7	.	TGCGCCAGCAGCCCCGGGACTAGAGCCTACGAGCAGTACTTC	CASSPGTRAYEQYF
.	TRBV15	TRBJ2-3	.	TGTGCCACCAGCAGAGAAGGGGATACGCAGTATTTT	CATSREGDTQYF
TRBD1	TRBV6-1	TRBJ2-3	.	TGTGCCAGCAGTGAATTCGTCGGACAGGCCACAGATACGCAGTATTTT	CASSEFVGQATDTQYF
TRBD1	TRBV4-1	TRBJ1-5	.	TGCGCCAGCAGCCAAGCCCCGGGACAGGGACTTTTCCCCCAGCATTTT	CASSQAPGQGLFPQHF
TRBD1	TRBV2	TRBJ2-7	.	TGTGCCAGCAAGGACAGGGGGCCCTACGAGCAGTACTTC	CASKDRGPYEQYF
.	TRBV27	TRBJ2-3	.	TGTGCCAGCAGTGTAGGCGTGGTAGATACGCAGTATTTT	CASSVGVVDTQYF
.	TRBV30	TRBJ2-7	.	TGTGCCAGTTCTGGGGGCAGGAAGACCTACGAGCAGTACTTC	CASSGGRKTYEQYF
.	TRBV4-1	TRBJ2-3	once	TGCGCCAGCAGCCAAGAGACTAGAGTTGGAGATACGCAGTATTTT	CASSQETRVGDTQYF
TRBD1	TRBV29-1	TRBJ1-2	.	TGCAGCGCTGAGGGGGGACAGAACTATGGCTACACCTTC	CSAEGGQNYGYTF
.	TRBV28	TRBJ2-3	.	TGTGCCAGCAGTTTGGTCCCGGGCTTAGATACGCAGTATTTT	CASSLVPGLDTQYF
.	TRBV28	TRBJ1-1	.	TGTGCCAGCAGTTTTGAGAACACTGAAGCTTTCTTT	CASSFENTEAFF
TRBD1	TRBV28	TRBJ2-7	.	TGTGCCAGCAGTTTCCCCGGGACAGGAACCCCCACCTACGAGCAGTACTTC	CASSFPGTGTPTYEQYF
TRBD1	TRBV4-1	TRBJ1-6	.	TGCGCCAGCAGCCCAAGAGACAGGGACTATAATTCACCCCTCCACTTT	CASSPRDRDYNSPLHF
TRBD1	TRBV5-6	TRBJ2-6	.	TGTGCCAGCAGCTACGGGACAGGGATCTCCGGGGCCAACGTCCTGACTTTC	CASSYGTGISGANVLTF
TRBD1	TRBV28	TRBJ1-1	.	TGTGCCAGCAGCCCAAGGACAGGGAGGACTGAAGCTTTCTTT	CASSPRTGRTEAFF
TRBD2	TRBV27	TRBJ2-5	.	TGTGCCAGCTCCCTGGGACTAGCGGGAGTAGCGACCCAGTACTTC	CASSLGLAGVATQYF
.	TRBV28	TRBJ2-7	.	TGTGCCAGCAGTTATAAGGGTAGAAACGAGCAGTACTTC	CASSYKGRNEQYF
TRBD2	TRBV19	TRBJ2-1	.	TGTGCCAGTAGTATAGGCCCCAGCGGGGGGTACAATGAGCAGTTCTTC	CASSIGPSGGYNEQFF